The text below deals with one T cell receptor beta chain. Its specificity is unknown. V shed 5 bases and J shed 8 bases, with 16 bases lying between them. The CDR3 has 14 amino acids. The V gene's germline CDR1 is PRHDT and CDR2 FYEKMQ (reference sequence). The data originate from a study of cytomegalovirus exposure and HLA in healthy donors. Study-wide results and caveats: The authors later found TCR association rates varying by HLA locus, with DRB1 most and HLA-C fewest.

PCR primers comprised 60 Vbeta and 13 Jbeta primers. TCRdb keeps only in-frame clones here, not all; method: immunoSEQ multiplex PCR. The table lists roughly 180,000 clones, over 70% of them singletons. The V call is TRBV13, the J call TRBJ2-1; tentative D call: TRBD2 (6 bases). This clonotype was obtained from a woman aged 30 to 39 in good health and CMV-seropositive. Sequenced material: PBMCs. The CDR3, as DNA: TGTGCCAGCAGCCGGTTAGCGGTTGGCGATGAGCAGTTCTTC. This encodes CASSRLAVGDEQFF.